This T cell receptor beta chain derives from a study of regulatory T cells in long-lasting Graves disease. The study's findings and limits: Small sample size may have lowered accuracy. TRBV28 was favored in persistent disease, as were TRBJ1-2 and TRBJ2-5. Newly diagnosed Graves' patients had higher TCR diversity than persistent ones.

According to the study, TCR beta libraries were built with iRepertoire HTBI primers and CDR3-region Arm-PCR. Each CDR3 protein gets one entry after TCRdb re-called the multiplex PCR reads with MiXCR. Seen here are around 400,000 distinct CDR3 sequences, 23% observed once, and the top ten hold roughly 26%. Noted time point: persistent/refractory GD, antithyroid drugs over 5 years with positive TRAb. Extracted PBMC RNA gave rise to the TCR library. In each case, Graves' disease was diagnosed per American Thyroid Association guidelines. Germline assignment: CDR1 SQVTM and CDR2 ANQGSEA. The CDR3 is 12 residues long. The germline V and J ends were trimmed by 4 bases and 0 bases, with 4 bases remaining between them. This clonotype turned up a few times. Antigen: not known.

The chain is built from TRBV29-1 and TRBJ2-4; D remains ambiguous. The TCR sequence derives from a female donor with Graves disease. This material consisted of peripheral blood mononuclear cells (PBMCs), taken when the disease was refractory, from a patient treated with antithyroid drugs. The DNA for the CDR3 is TGCAGCGTTGCGGAAGCCAAAAACATTCAGTACTTC. It is translated as CSVAEAKNIQYF.